A single sample gave rise to the 21 T cell receptor beta chains below, sequenced in a study of regulatory T cells in long-lasting Graves disease. The time point here: newly diagnosed GD, antithyroid drugs for less than 3 months. RNA from PBMCs was the source of the TCR library. In building TCR beta libraries, iRepertoire HTBI primers were used together with Arm-PCR of CDR3 regions. One entry per CDR3 protein, called by TCRdb with MiXCR from the multiplex PCR reads. The data contain 400,000 to 500,000 distinct CDR3 sequences, 12% to 15% of them seen just once; the ten biggest clones take up about 15%. These sequences were also reported in another study, on T cells in Graves' hyperthyroidism and ophthalmopathy.

This specimen was peripheral blood mononuclear cells (PBMCs), taken at new diagnosis, from a patient treated with antithyroid drugs. The source is a woman aged 50 to 60 with Graves disease.

This clonotype was observed a handful of times. The CDR3 nucleotides read TGCGCCAGCAGCTGGACCCCTAGCGGGAACCAAGAGACCCAGTACTTC. It specifies CASSWTPSGNQETQYF. This rearrangement joins TRBV5-1 to TRBJ2-5, with 9 bases fitting TRBD2. CDR3 size: 16 residues. V lost 3 bases, J lost 0 bases, and 6 bases stayed unmatched. Germline V gene data show CDR1 as SGHRS and CDR2 as YFSETQ.

This clonotype was seen a handful of times. This sequence joins TRBV7-9 and TRBJ1-2; 10 nucleotides align to TRBD1. The germline CDR1 and CDR2 sequences are SEHNR and FQNEAQ (reference sequence). V trimming: 2 bases; J trimming: 4 bases; junction bases outside the gene matches: 7. The CDR3 runs to 16 residues. The CDR3 loop is CASSLTGTGDVYGYTF. The CDR3 region has the DNA TGTGCCAGCAGCTTAACCGGGACAGGGGACGTCTATGGCTACACCTTC.

A few counts support this clonotype. The chain carries TRBV4-1 and TRBJ2-2, with 9 bases matching TRBD1. Germline V gene data show CDR1 as MGHRA and CDR2 as YSYEKL. CDR3 size: 14 residues. Losses at the gene ends were 10 bases for V and 4 bases for J; bases not matched to a gene: 7. The CDR3 spells CATRDRATTGELFF. The CDR3 DNA reads TGCGCCACCAGGGACAGGGCGACCACCGGGGAGCTGTTTTTT.

This clonotype showed up many times. This chain uses TRBV20-1 with TRBJ2-5; 16 positions agree with TRBD2. Germline loops: CDR1 DFQATT, CDR2 SNEGSKA (reference sequence). With 0 bases clipped from V and 2 bases from J, the junction kept 3 bases outside the gene matches. This CDR3 contains 17 residues. The CDR3 reads CSARDRGLAGGQETQYF. CDR3 in DNA: TGCAGTGCTAGAGATAGGGGACTAGCGGGAGGGCAAGAGACCCAGTACTTC.

This clonotype has ten or more counts. The V gene is TRBV10-3, the J gene TRBJ2-5, with D perhaps matching TRBD2 (6 bases). The CDR3 sequence is 15 residues long. The germline V and J ends were trimmed by 4 bases and 2 bases, with 14 bases remaining between them. The V gene's germline CDR1 is ENHRY and CDR2 SYGVKD. The CDR3 sequence is CAISGKGGGQETQYF. The CDR3 region has the DNA TGTGCCATCAGTGGGAAGGGAGGAGGGCAAGAGACCCAGTACTTC.

The chain has TRBV9 and TRBJ2-2; D possibly corresponds to TRBD1 (6 bases). CDR1 and CDR2 from the germline V gene are SGDLS and YYNGEE. V lost 5 bases, J lost 6 bases, and 14 bases lay in between. CDR3 size: 14 residues. CDR3 region: CASRTGPTSGELFF. Written as DNA, the CDR3 is TGTGCCAGCAGGACAGGCCCAACCTCCGGGGAGCTGTTTTTT.

In its sample, this clonotype was seen many times. The CDR3 nucleotides read TGTGCCAGCAGCCCCGGACAGGGATTCTTAGAGACCCAGTACTTC. As protein: CASSPGQGFLETQYF. The V call is TRBV7-8, the J call TRBJ2-5, with 8 bases matching TRBD1. Unmatched junction bases numbered 9, after V lost 5 bases and J lost 4 bases. In germline, CDR1 is SGHVS, CDR2 FQNEAQ. The CDR3 runs to 15 residues.

Many counts were recorded for this clonotype. V and J are TRBV7-9 and TRBJ2-5; 9 nucleotides agree with TRBD2. This CDR3 has 15 residues. Germline lookup yields CDR1 SEHNR and CDR2 FQNEAQ (reference sequence). The J segment lost 4 bases and the V segment lost 8 bases, leaving 11 bases of the junction unmatched. DNA for the CDR3: TGTGCCAGCCGCCAAGGGCTAGCGGGAACAGAGACCCAGTACTTC. Encoded protein: CASRQGLAGTETQYF.

This clonotype was observed at least ten times. The genes are TRBV12-5 and TRBJ2-1; D perhaps matches TRBD1 (5 bases). V lost 2 bases and J lost 3, with 20 bases in between. CDR3 length: 18 residues. Per the germline V gene, CDR1 is LGHNT and CDR2 is FRNRAP. CDR3 bases: TGTGCTAGTGGTTTGAAAAGAAGGGGCCAGGCGTTCTACAATGAGCAGTTCTTC. It translates to CASGLKRRGQAFYNEQFF.

The chain has TRBV20-1 and TRBJ1-4; possible D gene TRBD1, 5 bases. Germline CDR1 DFQATT, CDR2 SNEGSKA (reference sequence). V shed 1 base and J shed 7 bases, with 22 bases lying between them. The CDR3 has 17 amino acids. The CDR3 nucleotides read TGCAGTGCTAGAGCAGCCCCCCCCGGGGGATTGAGTGAAAAACTGTTTTTT. This encodes CSARAAPPGGLSEKLFF.

Concerning this clonotype itself: A much larger clone lies one base from this, so it may be a read error. The chain carries TRBV3-1 and TRBJ2-1; tentative D call: TRBD1 (6 bases). Trimming cost V 5 bases and J 10 bases, with 12 bases left between them. CDR3 length equals 12 residues. Germline CDR1 and CDR2: LGHDT and YNNKEL (reference sequence). The CDR3 spells CASSETGPEQFF. The CDR3 DNA reads TGTGCCAGCAGCGAGACAGGTCCGGAGCAGTTCTTC.

There are many counts of this clonotype. V gene TRBV12-3 or TRBV12-4 combines with J gene TRBJ1-2; unclear D gene. V lost 5 bases, J lost 4 bases, and 14 bases lay in between. The CDR3 is made up of 14 amino acids. The CDR3: CASSRSTSSYGYTF. The CDR3 DNA sequence: TGTGCCAGCAGTCGTTCCACCAGCTCCTATGGCTACACCTTC.

This clonotype has a count of ten or more. The chain joins TRBV12-3 or TRBV12-4 to TRBJ2-6; 7 bases agree with TRBD1. The CDR3 covers 15 residues. The junction had 3 bases not matched to a gene; V was cut back by 7 bases and J by 0 bases. CDR3 residues: CASTAGGSGANVLTF. CDR3 sequence (DNA): TGTGCCAGCACCGCAGGGGGCTCTGGGGCCAACGTCCTGACTTTC.

This clonotype was observed many times. The gene calls are TRBV20-1 and TRBJ2-1; TRBD2 is a possible D gene (6 bases). The V gene's germline CDR1 is DFQATT and CDR2 SNEGSKA (reference sequence). Trimming removed 4 bases at V and 7 bases at J, with 14 bases between. This CDR3 has 13 residues. CDR3 bases: TGCAGTGCTAATTGGCCGGAGGGGAATGAGCAGTTCTTC. It yields the protein CSANWPEGNEQFF.

The J gene is TRBJ2-7, the V gene TRBV27; the match to TRBD2 covers 12 bases. The V segment lost 5 bases and the J segment 2 bases; nucleotides outside the gene matches: 16. The germline gives CDR1 MNHEY, CDR2 SMNVEV (reference sequence). The CDR3 spans 19 residues. The CDR3 loop reads CASSTKGLAGLRWAYEQYF. For the CDR3, the DNA is TGTGCCAGCAGTACAAAGGGACTAGCGGGTCTCCGTTGGGCCTACGAGCAGTACTTC.

The sample holds many counts of this clonotype. The chain carries TRBV6-1 and TRBJ1-1; 9 bases align to TRBD1. The V gene's germline CDR1 is MNHNS and CDR2 SASEGT. This CDR3 is built from 12 residues. V lost 6 bases to trimming and J lost 4 bases; unmatched junction nucleotides: 0. The CDR3 DNA follows: TGTGCCAGCAGGACAGGGGGCACTGAAGCTTTCTTT. This translates into CASRTGGTEAFF.

Ten or more counts support this clonotype. V is TRBV6-2 or TRBV6-3 and J is TRBJ2-2; D call uncertain. Trimming took off 0 bases at V and 6 bases at J, with 11 bases between the two ends. Germline CDR1 reads MNHEY; CDR2 reads SVGEGT. The CDR3 length is 15 residues. The CDR3 loop is CASSYSSSMSGELFF. For the CDR3, the DNA is TGTGCCAGCAGTTACTCGAGCTCCATGTCCGGGGAGCTGTTTTTT.

The table lists this clonotype with a few counts. The chain employs TRBV10-2 and TRBJ2-4; 7 nucleotides agree with TRBD1. The CDR3 is 16 amino acids. CDR1 and CDR2 from the germline V gene are WSHSY and SAAADI. The J segment lost 6 bases and the V segment lost 5 bases, leaving 13 bases of the junction unmatched. The CDR3 is CASSSSTRGRGNIQYF. As DNA, the CDR3 is TGCGCCAGCAGTTCTAGTACAAGGGGGCGCGGAAACATTCAGTACTTC.

This chain uses TRBV19 with TRBJ2-1, with 8 positions matching TRBD2. Germline CDR1 and CDR2: LNHDA and SQIVND (reference sequence). CDR3 size: 16 residues. Trimming at V came to 2 bases and at J to 0 bases, leaving 3 bases not matched to a gene. CDR3 residues: CASSITGGGSYNEQFF. DNA of the CDR3: TGTGCCAGTAGTATAACCGGGGGGGGCTCCTACAATGAGCAGTTCTTC. The full variable domain, with the rest looked up from reference TRBV19 and TRBJ2-1, is DGGITQSPKYLFRKEGQNVTLSCEQNLNHDAMYWYRQDPGQGLRLIYYSQIVNDFQKGDIAEGYSVSREKKESFPLTVTSAQKNPTAFYLCASSITGGGSYNEQFFGPGTRLTVL.

This clonotype appeared a few times. The chain links TRBV9 to TRBJ2-2; no definite D call. The CDR3 is 15 residues long. Germline V gene lookup returns CDR1 SGDLS and CDR2 YYNGEE. Trimming removed 0 bases at V and 0 bases at J, with 6 bases between. The CDR3 sequence: CASSVDPSNTGELFF. In DNA form, the CDR3 reads TGTGCCAGCAGCGTAGACCCTTCGAACACCGGGGAGCTGTTTTTT.

This clonotype has at least ten counts. This chain joins TRBV11-2 and TRBJ2-1; D call uncertain. The CDR3 consists of 15 residues. CDR1 SGHAT and CDR2 FQNNGV come from the germline V gene. V was cut by 1 base and J by 0 bases, with 7 bases left in between. CDR3 in amino acids: CASSLARGSYNEQFF. CDR3 nucleotides: TGTGCCAGCAGCTTAGCTCGCGGCTCCTACAATGAGCAGTTCTTC.